The 14 T cell receptor beta chains below all came from one sample that was sequenced in a study of human T cells and chemical hapten exposure. Noted time point: patch test 2, 6 weeks after DPC sensitization. Treatment defined: therapeutic diphenylcyclopropenone sensitization with weekly scalp DPC. MiXCR, run by TCRdb on the RACE reads, gives a single entry per CDR3 protein. The sample has under 450,000 distinct CDR3 sequences; about 6% are singletons. The specimen was whole blood, collected in connection with sensitization to the hapten diphenylcyclopropenone (DPC). The receptors were sampled from a woman aged 18-35 years with alopecia areata. Some clones in this sample may be carry-over from other donors' samples.

This clonotype was counted at least ten times. The chain has TRBV7-6 and TRBJ1-5; D remains ambiguous. V shed 3 bases and J shed 6 bases, with 12 bases lying between them. CDR3 size: 14 residues. Germline V lookup: CDR1 SGHVS, CDR2 FNYEAQ. Here the CDR3 DNA reads TGTGCCAGCAGCTTGTCCGAAGGAATTCAGCCCCAGCATTTT. Translation: CASSLSEGIQPQHF.

This rearrangement joins TRBV12-3 or TRBV12-4 to TRBJ1-6; no clear D. Trimming shortened V by 4 bases and J by 9 bases, and 10 bases separated the two germline ends. The CDR3 sequence is 13 residues long. As DNA, the CDR3 is TGTGCCAGCAGTTGGGGATATGGTTCACCCCTCCACTTT. Protein sequence: CASSWGYGSPLHF.

The V and J genes are TRBV7-9 and TRBJ1-6; 7 bases are shared with TRBD1. CDR1 and CDR2 from the germline V gene are SEHNR and FQNEAQ (reference sequence). There are 15 residues in the CDR3. J gave up 9 bases and V 0 bases, and 5 bases lay outside the gene matches. CDR3 residues: CASSLAAGDSSPLHF. The CDR3 DNA is TGTGCCAGCAGCTTAGCAGCAGGGGACAGTTCACCCCTCCACTTT.

V is TRBV27 and J is TRBJ1-4, with no clear D. V lost 8 bases to trimming and J lost 11 bases, with 21 bases between them. The germline V gene encodes CDR1 MNHEY and CDR2 SMNVEV (reference sequence). This CDR3 has 14 residues. CDR3 amino acids: CASSETLLPEKLFF. Here the CDR3 DNA reads TGTGCCAGCTCCGAGACCCTCTTGCCGGAGAAACTGTTTTTT.

This clonotype was counted many times. This chain connects TRBV10-3 to TRBJ1-2; possibly TRBD1 for D (5 bases). V was pared by 6 bases and J by 2 bases, with 19 bases between. This CDR3 has 16 amino acids. The germline CDR1 and CDR2 sequences are ENHRY and SYGVKD. The CDR3 nucleotides are TGTGCCATCAGACCGACACGGGGACCCTTAAACTATGGCTACACCTTC. Residues: CAIRPTRGPLNYGYTF.

This clonotype was counted a few times. The gene calls are TRBV5-1 and TRBJ2-7, with 7 bases identical to TRBD1. This CDR3 spans 13 amino acids. Per germline, CDR1 SGHRS and CDR2 YFSETQ. After removal of 1 base from V and 5 bases from J, the junction contained 3 bases not matched to a gene. The CDR3 loop reads CASSLPGQHEQYF. CDR3 DNA sequence: TGCGCCAGCAGCTTGCCGGGACAGCACGAGCAGTACTTC.

This chain joins TRBV2 and TRBJ2-7; either TRBD1 or TRBD2 may supply D (5 bases each). There are 15 residues in the CDR3. Germline V gene lookup returns CDR1 SNHLY and CDR2 FYNNEI. V gave up 5 bases and J gave up 3 bases, with 17 bases separating them. The DNA of the CDR3 is TGTGCCAGCAGTCGAACGGGGACCTCGTACTACGAGCAGTACTTC. This sequence encodes CASSRTGTSYYEQYF.

This clonotype was seen repeatedly, ten times or more. The rearrangement uses TRBV4-2 and TRBJ1-2; D call uncertain. V dropped 3 bases and J dropped 7 bases, with 18 bases sitting between them. This CDR3 region has 15 residues. CDR1 LGHNA and CDR2 YNFKEQ come from the germline V gene. In DNA form, the CDR3 reads TGTGCCAGCAGCCAGGGCCGTGCGGTCGTCGGTGGCTACACCTTC. Translating gives CASSQGRAVVGGYTF.

This clonotype was counted ten times or more. This sequence joins TRBV6-6 and TRBJ1-6; D might be TRBD1 (5 bases). Germline CDR1 and CDR2: MNHNY and SVGAGI (reference sequence). The CDR3 contains 17 residues. Trimming took 0 bases from V and 14 from J, leaving 23 bases between them. The CDR3 bases are TGTGCCAGCAGTTACTCGTCCTACAGGAGCCCGGGAGGGGCCCTCCACTTT. It specifies CASSYSSYRSPGGALHF.

This clonotype was counted many times. The rearrangement joins TRBV20-1 to TRBJ1-5; 7 positions match TRBD1. CDR3 size: 13 residues. CDR1 and CDR2 from the germline V gene are DFQATT and SNEGSKA (reference sequence). With V trimmed by 1 base and J by 7 bases, 4 bases remained unmatched. CDR3 loop: CSARVQGGQPQHF. The CDR3, as DNA: TGCAGTGCTAGAGTGCAGGGGGGACAGCCCCAGCATTTT.

This clonotype occurred many times. The CDR3 DNA is TGCAGTGCTAGGTGGGGGATTAGCAATCAGCCCCAGCATTTT. Amino acids: CSARWGISNQPQHF. This chain uses TRBV20-1 with TRBJ1-5; tentatively, D is TRBD1 (5 bases). The CDR3 contains 14 residues. Per germline, CDR1 DFQATT and CDR2 SNEGSKA (reference sequence). Trimming removed 3 bases from V and 0 bases from J, with 9 bases in between.

Ten or more counts support this clonotype. The chain has TRBV29-1 and TRBJ2-3; D might be TRBD2 (6 bases). The germline gives CDR1 SQVTM, CDR2 ANQGSEA. The CDR3 loop spans 13 amino acids. V was shortened by 6 bases and J by 3 bases, with 13 bases between the two germline ends. CDR3 in DNA: TGCAGCGTGGTCCGGGCGGGGACAGATACGCAGTATTTT. This gives the protein CSVVRAGTDTQYF.

This clonotype occurred a few times. This chain joins TRBV7-9 and TRBJ1-1; no firm D call. The CDR3 is made up of 15 amino acids. The ends were cut back, 4 bases at V and 3 bases at J, with 15 bases in the middle. CDR1 and CDR2 (germline): SEHNR, FQNEAQ (reference sequence). CDR3 protein: CASSWEGGLDTEAFF. CDR3 sequence (DNA): TGTGCCAGCAGCTGGGAAGGAGGATTGGACACTGAAGCTTTCTTT.

This clonotype was counted a few times. The chain has TRBV12-3 or TRBV12-4 and TRBJ2-3, with 7 bases identical to TRBD1. CDR3 length equals 15 residues. V gave up 6 bases and J gave up 2 bases; unmatched junction bases: 8. The CDR3 DNA sequence: TGTGCCAGCAGCCCCAGGACAGGCTACACAGATACGCAGTATTTT. Residues: CASSPRTGYTDTQYF.